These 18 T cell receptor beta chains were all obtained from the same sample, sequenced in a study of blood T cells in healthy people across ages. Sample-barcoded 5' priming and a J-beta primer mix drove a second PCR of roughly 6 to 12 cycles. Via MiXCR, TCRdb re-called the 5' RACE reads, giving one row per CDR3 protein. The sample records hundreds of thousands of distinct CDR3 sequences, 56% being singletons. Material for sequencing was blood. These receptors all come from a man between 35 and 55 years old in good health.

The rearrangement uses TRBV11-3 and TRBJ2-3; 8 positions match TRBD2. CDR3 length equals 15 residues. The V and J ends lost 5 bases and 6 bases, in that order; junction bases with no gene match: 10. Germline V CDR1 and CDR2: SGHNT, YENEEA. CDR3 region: CASSPGRAFVDTQYF. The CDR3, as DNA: TGTGCCAGCAGCCCCGGGAGGGCCTTTGTTGATACGCAGTATTTT.

CDR3 sequence: CASSLGLAGPQETQYF. In DNA form, the CDR3 reads TGTGCCAGCAGTTTAGGCTTAGCGGGCCCCCAAGAGACCCAGTACTTC. J is TRBJ2-5 and V is TRBV12-3 or TRBV12-4; 7 bases are shared with TRBD2. The CDR3 loop spans 16 amino acids. The V segment lost 1 base and the J segment 1 base; nucleotides outside the gene matches: 6.

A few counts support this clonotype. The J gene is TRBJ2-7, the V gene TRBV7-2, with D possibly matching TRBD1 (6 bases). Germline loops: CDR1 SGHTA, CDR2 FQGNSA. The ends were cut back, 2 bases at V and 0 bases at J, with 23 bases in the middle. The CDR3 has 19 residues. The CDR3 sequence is CASSLLLQGTSRLSYEQYF. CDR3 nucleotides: TGTGCCAGCAGCTTACTGCTACAGGGAACATCTAGACTCTCCTACGAGCAGTACTTC.

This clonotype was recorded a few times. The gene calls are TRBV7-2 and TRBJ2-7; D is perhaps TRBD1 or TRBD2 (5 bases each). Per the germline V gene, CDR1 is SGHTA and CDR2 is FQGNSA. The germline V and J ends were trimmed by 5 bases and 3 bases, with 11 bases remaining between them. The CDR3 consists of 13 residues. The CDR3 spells CASSRDHDYEQYF. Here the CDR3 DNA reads TGTGCCAGCAGCCGGGACCATGACTACGAGCAGTACTTC.

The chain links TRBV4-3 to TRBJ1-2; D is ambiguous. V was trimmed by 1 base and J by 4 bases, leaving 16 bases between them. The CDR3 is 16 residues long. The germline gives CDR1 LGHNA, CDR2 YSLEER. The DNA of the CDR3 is TGCGCCAGCAGCCAAGGGACTTTCGAGGCCCCCTATGGCTACACCTTC. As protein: CASSQGTFEAPYGYTF.

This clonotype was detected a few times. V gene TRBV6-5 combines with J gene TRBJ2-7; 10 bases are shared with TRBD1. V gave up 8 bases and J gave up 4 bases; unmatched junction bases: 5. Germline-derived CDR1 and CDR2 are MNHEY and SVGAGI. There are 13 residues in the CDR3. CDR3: CASGGTGAYEQYF. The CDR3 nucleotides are TGTGCCAGCGGAGGGACAGGGGCGTACGAGCAGTACTTC.

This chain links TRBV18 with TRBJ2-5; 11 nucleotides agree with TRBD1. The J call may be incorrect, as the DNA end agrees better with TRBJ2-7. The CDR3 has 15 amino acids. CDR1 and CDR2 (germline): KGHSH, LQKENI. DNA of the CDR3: TGTGCCAGCTCACCCTCCGGGACAGGGGGCTACGAGCAGTACTTC. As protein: CASSPSGTGGYEQYF.

CDR3 sequence: CASSLAPLGRNTQYF. In nucleotides, the CDR3 is TGCGCCAGCAGCTTGGCCCCCCTGGGGAGGAATACGCAGTATTTT. This chain links TRBV5-1 with TRBJ2-3, with a possible D match to TRBD2 (6 bases). This CDR3 spans 15 amino acids. Germline V gene data show CDR1 as SGHRS and CDR2 as YFSETQ. The germline V and J ends were trimmed by 0 bases and 7 bases, with 15 bases remaining between them.

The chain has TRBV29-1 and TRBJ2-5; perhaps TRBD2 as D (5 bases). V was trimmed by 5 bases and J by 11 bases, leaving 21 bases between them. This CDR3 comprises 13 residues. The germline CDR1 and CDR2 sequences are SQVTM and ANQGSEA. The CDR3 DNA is TGCAGCGTTCGAGAAGGCCTAGCCGATGAGCAGTACTTC. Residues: CSVREGLADEQYF.

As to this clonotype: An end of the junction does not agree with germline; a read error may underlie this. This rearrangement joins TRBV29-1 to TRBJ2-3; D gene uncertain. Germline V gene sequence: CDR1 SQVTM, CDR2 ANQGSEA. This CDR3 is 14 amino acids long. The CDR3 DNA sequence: TGCAGCGTGGAAGAGGTATCCCGCACAGATACGCAGTATTTT. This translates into CSVEEVSRTDTQYF.

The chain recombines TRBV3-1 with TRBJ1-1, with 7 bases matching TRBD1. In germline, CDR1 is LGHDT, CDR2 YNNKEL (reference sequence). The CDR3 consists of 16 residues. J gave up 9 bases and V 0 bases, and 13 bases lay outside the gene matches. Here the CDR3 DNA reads TGTGCCAGCAGCCAAGATAGGGTACCCGGGGACAGCCAAGCTTTCTTT. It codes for CASSQDRVPGDSQAFF.

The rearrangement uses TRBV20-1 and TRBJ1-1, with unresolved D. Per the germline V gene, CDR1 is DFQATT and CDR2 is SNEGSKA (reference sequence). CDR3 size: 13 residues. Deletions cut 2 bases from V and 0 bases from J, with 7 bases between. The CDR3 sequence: CSARKELNTEAFF. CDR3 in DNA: TGCAGTGCTAGAAAGGAGTTGAACACTGAAGCTTTCTTT.

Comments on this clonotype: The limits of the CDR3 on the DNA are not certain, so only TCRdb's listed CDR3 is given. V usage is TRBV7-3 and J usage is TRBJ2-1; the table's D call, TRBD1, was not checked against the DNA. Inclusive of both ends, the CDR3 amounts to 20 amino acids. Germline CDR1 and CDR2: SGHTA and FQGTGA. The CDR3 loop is CASSFYICSASHWGENEQFF.

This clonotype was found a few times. The CDR3 bases are TGTGCCAGCAGTACTGCGGAGACCCAGTACTTC. It is translated as CASSTAETQYF. This chain uses TRBV27 with TRBJ2-5, with unresolved D. CDR3 length equals 11 residues. The germline CDR1 and CDR2 sequences are MNHEY and SMNVEV (reference sequence). V lost 5 bases and J lost 5, with 6 bases in between.

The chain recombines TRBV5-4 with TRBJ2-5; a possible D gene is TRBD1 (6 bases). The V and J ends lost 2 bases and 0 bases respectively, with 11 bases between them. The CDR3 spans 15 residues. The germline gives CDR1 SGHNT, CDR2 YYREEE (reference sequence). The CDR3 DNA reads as TGTGCCAGCAGCTTACAGGGCCGGTACCAAGAGACCCAGTACTTC. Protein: CASSLQGRYQETQYF.

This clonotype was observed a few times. The CDR3 spells CASSADRTYGYTF. In DNA, the CDR3 is TGTGCCAGCAGCGCCGACAGGACCTATGGCTACACCTTC. The gene calls are TRBV14 and TRBJ1-2; D might be TRBD1 (6 bases). The CDR3 has 13 amino acids. The germline V gene has CDR1 SGHDN and CDR2 FVKESK. V gave up 5 bases and J gave up 4 bases, with 11 bases separating them.

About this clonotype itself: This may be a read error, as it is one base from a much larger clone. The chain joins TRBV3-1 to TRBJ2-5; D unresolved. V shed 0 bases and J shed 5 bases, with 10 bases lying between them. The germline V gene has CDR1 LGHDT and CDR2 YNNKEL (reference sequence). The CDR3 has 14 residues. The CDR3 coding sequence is TGTGCCAGCAGCCAAGATGCAACCAGGGAGACCCAGTACTTC. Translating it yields CASSQDATRETQYF.

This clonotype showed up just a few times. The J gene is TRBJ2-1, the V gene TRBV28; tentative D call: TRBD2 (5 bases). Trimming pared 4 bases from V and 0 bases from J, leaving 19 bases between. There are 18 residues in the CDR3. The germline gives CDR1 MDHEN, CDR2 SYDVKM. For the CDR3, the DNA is TGTGCCAGCAGTTCCCCTCCGAGGGCTCTTATCTCCTACAATGAGCAGTTCTTC. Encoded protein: CASSSPPRALISYNEQFF.